This T cell receptor beta chain originates from a study of blood T cell repertoires in COVID-19. Turning to the study itself: In each case, the material was cDNA or gDNA derived from T cells, B-cell-depleted T cells, or PBMCs.

As processed by the authors: Amplification of reference gene primers was used by the study to estimate nucleated cell counts. Profiled with immunoSEQ multiplex PCR; TCRdb holds only in-frame clones, not every one. V, J and clone size derive from that table, while D and trimming were established from the DNA sequence. Here the sample spans about 200,000 clones, 75% to 90% being singletons. The V gene lost 5 bases and the J gene lost 0 bases, with 14 bases spanning the gap. Germline CDR1 reads MDHEN; CDR2 reads SYDVKM. The CDR3 loop spans 15 amino acids. V is TRBV28 and J is TRBJ2-7; D perhaps matches TRBD1 (6 bases). The TCR sequence derives from a man aged 35 to 55 with acute or convalescent COVID-19. The specimen was peripheral blood. The CDR3 region has the DNA TGTGCCAGCAGTCGCAGACAGGTTTACTCCTACGAGCAGTACTTC. Translation gives CASSRRQVYSYEQYF.